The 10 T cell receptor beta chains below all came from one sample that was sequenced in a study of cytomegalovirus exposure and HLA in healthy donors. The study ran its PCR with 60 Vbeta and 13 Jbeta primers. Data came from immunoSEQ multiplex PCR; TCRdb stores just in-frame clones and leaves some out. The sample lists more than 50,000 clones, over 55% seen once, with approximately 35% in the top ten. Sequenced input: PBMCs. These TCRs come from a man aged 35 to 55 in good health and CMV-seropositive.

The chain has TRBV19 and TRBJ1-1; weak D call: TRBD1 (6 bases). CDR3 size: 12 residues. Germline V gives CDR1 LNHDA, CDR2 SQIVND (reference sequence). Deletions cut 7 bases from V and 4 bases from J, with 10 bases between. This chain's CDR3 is CASKQGPTEAFF. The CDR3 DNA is TGTGCCAGTAAACAGGGCCCCACTGAAGCTTTCTTT.

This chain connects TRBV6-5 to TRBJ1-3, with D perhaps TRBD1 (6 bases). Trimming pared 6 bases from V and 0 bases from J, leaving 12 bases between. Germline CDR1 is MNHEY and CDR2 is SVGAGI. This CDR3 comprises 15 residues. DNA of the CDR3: TGTGCCAGCAGCCAACAGGGCCGCTCTGGAAACACCATATATTTT. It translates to CASSQQGRSGNTIYF.

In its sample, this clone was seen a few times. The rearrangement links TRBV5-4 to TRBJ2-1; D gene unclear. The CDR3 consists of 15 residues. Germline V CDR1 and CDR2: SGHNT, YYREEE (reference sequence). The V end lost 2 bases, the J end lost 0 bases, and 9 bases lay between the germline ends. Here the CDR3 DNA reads TGTGCCAGCAGCTTTAGAGGCGGCTCCTACAATGAGCAGTTCTTC. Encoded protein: CASSFRGGSYNEQFF.

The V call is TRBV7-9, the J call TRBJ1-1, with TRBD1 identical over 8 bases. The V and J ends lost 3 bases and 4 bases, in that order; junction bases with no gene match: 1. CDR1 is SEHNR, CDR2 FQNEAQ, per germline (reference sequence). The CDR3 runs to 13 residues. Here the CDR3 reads CASSLQGATEAFF. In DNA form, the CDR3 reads TGTGCCAGCAGCTTGCAGGGGGCCACTGAAGCTTTCTTT.

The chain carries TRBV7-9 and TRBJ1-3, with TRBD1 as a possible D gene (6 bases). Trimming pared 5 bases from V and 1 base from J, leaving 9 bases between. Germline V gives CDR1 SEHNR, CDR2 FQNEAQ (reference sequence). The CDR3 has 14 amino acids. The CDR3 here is CASSPRGSGNTIYF. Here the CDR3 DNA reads TGTGCCAGCAGCCCCAGGGGTTCTGGAAACACCATATATTTT.

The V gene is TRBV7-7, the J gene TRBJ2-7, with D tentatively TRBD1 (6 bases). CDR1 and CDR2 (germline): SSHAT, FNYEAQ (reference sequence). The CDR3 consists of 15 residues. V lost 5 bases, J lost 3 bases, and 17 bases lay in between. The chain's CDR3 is CASSLAMGHIYEQYF. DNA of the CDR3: TGTGCCAGCAGCCTGGCCATGGGACACATCTACGAGCAGTACTTC.

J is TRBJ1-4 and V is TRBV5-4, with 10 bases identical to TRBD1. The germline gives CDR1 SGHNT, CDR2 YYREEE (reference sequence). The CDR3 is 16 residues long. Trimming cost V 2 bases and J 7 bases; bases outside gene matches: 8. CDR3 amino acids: CASSLGQGEEGEKLFF. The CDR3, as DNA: TGTGCCAGCAGCTTAGGACAGGGGGAGGAAGGTGAAAAACTGTTTTTT.

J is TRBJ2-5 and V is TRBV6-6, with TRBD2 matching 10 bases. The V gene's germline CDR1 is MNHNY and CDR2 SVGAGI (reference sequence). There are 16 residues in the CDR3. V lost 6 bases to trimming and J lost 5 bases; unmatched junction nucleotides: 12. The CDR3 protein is CASRLTSGLAEETQYF. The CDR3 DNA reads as TGTGCCAGCAGACTAACCTCCGGACTAGCGGAGGAGACCCAGTACTTC.

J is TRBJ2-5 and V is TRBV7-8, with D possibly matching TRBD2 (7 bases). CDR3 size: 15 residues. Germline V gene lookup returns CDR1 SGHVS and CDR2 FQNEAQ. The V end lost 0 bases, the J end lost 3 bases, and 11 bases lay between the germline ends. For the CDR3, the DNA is TGTGCCAGCAGCTTAGCGGGGGGGCGGAAAGAGACCCAGTACTTC. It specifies CASSLAGGRKETQYF.

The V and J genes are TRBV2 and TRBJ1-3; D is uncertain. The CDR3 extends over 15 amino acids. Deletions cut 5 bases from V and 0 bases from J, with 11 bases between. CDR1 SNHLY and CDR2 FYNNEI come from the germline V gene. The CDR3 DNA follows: TGTGCCAGCAGTTTCGCAGGTGCCTCTGGAAACACCATATATTTT. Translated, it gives CASSFAGASGNTIYF.